The T cell receptor (beta chain) under discussion was sequenced for a study of technical replicates of blood from several donors (dated by TCRdb to about 2017). Concerning this clone itself: The clone's antigen remains unknown. Per-nucleotide qualities are absent, and no much larger clonotype sits a single base away.

V was cut back by 1 base and J by 4 bases, leaving a gap of 7 bases between them. CDR1 and CDR2 are drawn from the germline V gene: SGHNT, YENEEA. The CDR3 measures 13 amino acids from cysteine to phenylalanine. Left in the record is the CDR3 DNA by itself, 39 bases read in frame from the first base. Library construction relied on the immunoSEQ multiplex PCR assay. TCRdb retrieved this table from immuneACCESS and kept in-frame rearrangements only. Not all clones are present; in checked studies, unresolved V genes account for under half, and no reason is known for the remainder. Present in this sample are tens of thousands of clones, 91% of which were seen just once. The ten largest clones add up to approximately 0.4% of the sample.

The origin of this receptor is a human donor in good health. Some clones in this sample may be carry-over from other donors' samples. The chain is encoded by TRBV11-3 joined to TRBJ2-5; possibly the D gene is TRBD2, per 5 matching bases. Sequenced: T cells isolated from PBMCs. The nucleotide sequence is given as TGTGCCAGCAGCTTAGGCGGGTTAGAGACCCAGTACTTC. Its protein product is CASSLGGLETQYF.